The source of this T cell receptor beta chain is a study of T cell changes during pregnancy in multiple sclerosis. This CDR3 is built from 14 residues. The germline V and J ends were trimmed by 10 bases and 0 bases, with 16 bases remaining between them. Per germline, CDR1 MNHNS and CDR2 SASEGT. This clone was observed once. Profiling relied on immunoSEQ multiplex PCR, and the TCRdb table lists in-frame clones only, not all of them. The profile shows around 62,000 clones, 90% of them singletons. The source is a female donor with multiple sclerosis, enrolled in a pregnancy study. The rearrangement links TRBV6-1 to TRBJ2-7; maybe TRBD1 (6 bases). The material sequenced was peripheral blood, taken in the third trimester of pregnancy. The CDR3 sequence is CAKGGPLSSYEQYF. The CDR3 DNA reads TGTGCCAAAGGGGGACCTCTGAGCTCCTACGAGCAGTACTTC.